The clone carrying this TCR beta chain was picked up a small number of times. The CDR3 length is 12 residues. Germline loops: CDR1 SGHTA, CDR2 FQGTGA. V lost 1 base and J lost 12; bases outside the gene matches: 6. These data originate in a study of blood T cell repertoires in COVID-19. On the study more broadly: Acute-phase and convalescent COVID-19 samples originated in the United States, Italy and Spain.

Data came from immunoSEQ multiplex PCR; TCRdb stores just in-frame clones and leaves some out. Seen here are roughly 250,000 clones, around 87% observed once, and the top ten hold roughly 2.5%. The chain recombines TRBV7-3 with TRBJ2-7; TRBD1 matches 7 bases. The receptor was derived from a woman between 50 and 59 years old with acute or convalescent COVID-19. Sequenced sample: peripheral blood. CDR3 nucleotides: TGTGCCAGCAGCTTAAAGGGGGCCGTCTGGTACTTC. The encoded protein is CASSLKGAVWYF.